The clone carrying this TCR beta chain was recorded many times. No antigen is known for it. Molecular barcoding with unique molecular identifiers was used for the TCRbeta library. Each CDR3 protein gets one entry after TCRdb re-called the PCR reads with MiXCR. The sample shows around 72,000 distinct CDR3 sequences, roughly 5.2% of them seen only once. V shed 0 bases and J shed 9 bases, with 8 bases lying between them. Germline V gene lookup returns CDR1 LNHNV and CDR2 YYDKDF (reference sequence). This CDR3 spans 13 amino acids. The sample is drawn from a study of T-cell reconstitution after alpha-beta-depleted transplantation in children. Study findings and constraints: Some patients' high day-60 TCRbeta diversity was attributed to recipient cells surviving conditioning. In patients about two months after transplant, alpha-beta T cells reportedly arose from several hundred expanded graft clones. A year post-transplant, T-cell counts and diversity derived mostly from newly produced T cells.

This receptor was taken from a boy in the first two years of life who had a stem cell transplant for acute myeloid leukemia, so the T cells may come from the graft donor. Here the sequenced sample was PBMCs, mostly from graft donor cells, taken 180 days after TCRalphabeta/CD19-depleted stem cell transplant. This rearrangement joins TRBV15 to TRBJ2-2; no clear D. CDR3 sequence (DNA): TGTGCCACCAGCAGAGACATCGACCGGGAGCTGTTTTTT. It yields the protein CATSRDIDRELFF.